This record looks at one T cell receptor (beta chain) sequence and its context. The sample belongs to a study of blood T cell repertoires in COVID-19. Method: immunoSEQ multiplex PCR; TCRdb's copy keeps in-frame clones and lacks some. The data contain some 130,000 clones, 77% of them seen just once; the ten biggest clones take up about a fifth. The ends were cut back, 6 bases at V and 0 bases at J, with 19 bases in the middle. The CDR3 is 17 residues long. CDR1 is SNHLY, CDR2 FYNNEI, per germline. This TCR derives from a man aged 80 or over with acute or convalescent COVID-19. What was sequenced was peripheral blood. The chain carries TRBV2 and TRBJ2-3, with D possibly matching TRBD2 (5 bases). The CDR3 nucleotides are TGTGCCAGCAGCGCCGCGCGGGTGCCGTCTAGCACAGATACGCAGTATTTT. It translates to CASSAARVPSSTDTQYF.